The 20 T cell receptor beta chains below were found in one sample sequenced in a study of OX40 agonist ivuxolimab in advanced cancers. TCRdb's copy holds only in-frame clones and misses some; the assay was immunoSEQ multiplex PCR. Of about 7,800 clones detected, approximately 70% appear once; the ten largest clones hold more than 55%. Sequenced material: CD4+ or CD8+ T cells sorted from blood, taken in a trial of the OX40 agonist ivuxolimab. The receptors derive from an adult with an advanced solid tumor such as melanoma, head and neck, liver or kidney cancer.

The chain combines TRBV9 with TRBJ2-1; no firm D call. With 0 bases removed from V and 4 bases from J, the gap between germline ends came to 5 bases. The CDR3 is 13 residues long. Looked up from germline, CDR1 is SGDLS and CDR2 is YYNGEE. CDR3 protein: CASSVARYNEQFF. The CDR3 nucleotides read TGTGCCAGCAGCGTAGCCCGTTACAATGAGCAGTTCTTC.

The J gene is TRBJ2-3, the V gene TRBV9, with D perhaps TRBD2 (6 bases). The CDR3 loop spans 14 amino acids. Germline V gives CDR1 SGDLS, CDR2 YYNGEE. Trimming took off 7 bases at V and 2 bases at J, with 14 bases between the two ends. The CDR3 coding sequence is TGTGCCAGCGGCCTTGGGCGGGACACAGATACGCAGTATTTT. Translating it yields CASGLGRDTDTQYF.

This rearrangement joins TRBV5-6 to TRBJ1-1, with D possibly matching TRBD1 (5 bases). V was pared by 3 bases and J by 4 bases, with 7 bases between. The CDR3 runs to 12 residues. Germline V lookup: CDR1 SGHDT, CDR2 YYEEEE. The CDR3 DNA reads TGTGCCAGCAGCTGGGGCGGCACTGAAGCTTTCTTT. Encoded protein: CASSWGGTEAFF.

This rearrangement joins TRBV7-3 to TRBJ2-1; no clear D gene. The length of the CDR3 is 13 residues. Looked up from germline, CDR1 is SGHTA and CDR2 is FQGTGA. V was cut by 0 bases and J by 8 bases, with 8 bases left in between. The CDR3 reads CASSLTEVDEQFF. The CDR3 nucleotides read TGTGCCAGCAGCTTAACGGAAGTGGATGAGCAGTTCTTC.

The chain carries TRBV27 and TRBJ1-5; D perhaps matches TRBD1 (6 bases). The V end was cut by 5 bases, the J end by 7 bases, with 15 bases between. This CDR3 has 14 residues. Germline loops: CDR1 MNHEY, CDR2 SMNVEV (reference sequence). CDR3 DNA sequence: TGTGCCAGCAGTATGGGGGGCTCAGGCCAGCCCCAGCATTTT. It yields the protein CASSMGGSGQPQHF.

The chain links TRBV9 to TRBJ2-5; D is undetermined. Per germline, CDR1 SGDLS and CDR2 YYNGEE. This CDR3 contains 13 residues. V lost 1 base and J 4 bases, leaving 8 bases between the germline ends. The CDR3 bases are TGTGCCAGCAGCGTATCGAGTGGAGAGACCCAGTACTTC. This codes for CASSVSSGETQYF.

V usage is TRBV6-5 and J usage is TRBJ1-1; tentative D call: TRBD1 (6 bases). CDR3 size: 10 residues. Germline V gene data show CDR1 as MNHEY and CDR2 as SVGAGI. V was clipped by 6 bases and J by 9 bases, with 8 bases between them. CDR3 bases: TGTGCCAGCAGGGGGGCCCAAGCTTTCTTT. Encoded protein: CASRGAQAFF.

V and J are TRBV29-1 and TRBJ2-1; D unresolved. This CDR3 is built from 14 residues. CDR1 and CDR2 (germline): SQVTM, ANQGSEA. Trimming shortened V by 5 bases and J by 1 base, and 12 bases separated the two germline ends. The CDR3 spells CSVHGEGSYNEQFF. The CDR3 DNA is TGCAGCGTTCATGGGGAAGGGTCCTACAATGAGCAGTTCTTC.

The chain links TRBV2 to TRBJ1-2, with 8 bases aligning to TRBD1. CDR1 is SNHLY, CDR2 FYNNEI, per germline. This CDR3 spans 13 amino acids. With V trimmed by 6 bases and J by 4 bases, 4 bases remained unmatched. This chain's CDR3 is CASSDRGGYGYTF. CDR3 in DNA: TGTGCCAGCAGCGACAGGGGAGGCTATGGCTACACCTTC. The variable domain in full, with the rest retrieved from reference TRBV2 and TRBJ1-2, is EPEVTQTPSHQVTQMGQEVILRCVPISNHLYFYWYRQILGQKVEFLVSFYNNEISEKSEIFDDQFSVERPDGSNFTLKIRSTKLEDSAMYFCASSDRGGYGYTFGSGTRLTVV.

The V and J genes are TRBV6-5 and TRBJ2-3; 11 bases map to TRBD2. V trimming: 7 bases; J trimming: 14 bases; junction bases outside the gene matches: 5. The CDR3 runs 11 residues. Germline CDR1 and CDR2: MNHEY and SVGAGI. In nucleotides, the CDR3 is TGTGCCAGCACCGACGGGACTAGCGGGTATTTT. Translated, it gives CASTDGTSGYF.

The chain has TRBV7-2 and TRBJ2-7; the D gene is possibly TRBD1 (5 bases). The V gene lost 3 bases and the J gene lost 0 bases, with 9 bases spanning the gap. CDR1 is SGHTA and CDR2 is FQGNSA in the germline V gene. The CDR3 covers 14 residues. The CDR3 spells CASSFGQHSYEQYF. CDR3 in DNA: TGTGCCAGCAGCTTCGGACAACACTCCTACGAGCAGTACTTC.

This chain connects TRBV7-9 to TRBJ2-7; 10 bases fit TRBD1. V gave up 5 bases and J gave up 2 bases; unmatched junction bases: 6. Germline-derived CDR1 and CDR2 are SEHNR and FQNEAQ (reference sequence). The CDR3 spans 15 residues. CDR3 region: CASSTRDRGTYEQYF. The DNA of the CDR3 is TGTGCCAGCAGCACCCGGGACAGGGGAACCTACGAGCAGTACTTC.

CDR3: CASTGRYGYTF. DNA for the CDR3: TGTGCCAGCACCGGGCGGTATGGCTACACCTTC. This chain uses TRBV6-5 with TRBJ1-2; D unclear. CDR3 length: 11 amino acids. Trimming cost V 7 bases and J 5 bases, with 8 bases left between them. The V gene's germline CDR1 is MNHEY and CDR2 SVGAGI.

The rearrangement uses TRBV5-1 and TRBJ2-3; 7 bases agree with TRBD2. The germline CDR1 and CDR2 sequences are SGHRS and YFSETQ. The CDR3 is 16 amino acids. J lost 3 bases, V lost 0 bases, and 7 bases had no gene match. The CDR3: CASSLGLAVGTDTQYF. As DNA, the CDR3 is TGCGCCAGCAGCTTGGGACTAGCAGTTGGTACAGATACGCAGTATTTT. The full variable domain, in which reference TRBV5-1 and TRBJ2-3 provide the parts outside the CDR3, is KAGVTQTPRYLIKTRGQQVTLSCSPISGHRSVSWYQQTPGQGLQFLFEYFSETQRNKGNFPGRFSGRQFSNSRSEMNVSTLELGDSALYLCASSLGLAVGTDTQYFGPGTRLTVL.

The chain is built from TRBV15 and TRBJ2-7; 11 bases match TRBD2. Germline V gene data show CDR1 as LNHNV and CDR2 as YYDKDF (reference sequence). J lost 5 bases, V lost 1 base, and 10 bases had no gene match. The CDR3 length is 17 residues. The DNA for the CDR3 is TGTGCCACCAGCAGAGGACTAGCGGGACCCACCCCGCACGAGCAGTACTTC. Translated: CATSRGLAGPTPHEQYF. Using reference TRBV15 and TRBJ2-7 for the parts outside the CDR3, the full variable domain is DAMVIQNPRYQVTQFGKPVTLSCSQTLNHNVMYWYQQKSSQAPKLLFHYYDKDFNNEADTPDNFQSRRPNTSFCFLDIRSPGLGDTAMYLCATSRGLAGPTPHEQYFGPGTRLTVT.

This chain connects TRBV27 to TRBJ2-1, with D possibly TRBD2 on 7 matching bases. Deletions cut 11 bases from V and 4 bases from J, with 18 bases between. There are 14 residues in the CDR3. Germline V CDR1 and CDR2: MNHEY, SMNVEV (reference sequence). CDR3 amino acids: CASGFAGAYNEQFF. The CDR3 DNA reads TGTGCCTCCGGGTTCGCGGGGGCTTACAATGAGCAGTTCTTC.

As regards this clone: At one end, the junction sequence differs from germline, possibly due to a read error. The chain carries TRBV9 and TRBJ2-5, with 8 bases fitting TRBD2. The CDR3 covers 11 residues. Germline V lookup: CDR1 SGDLS, CDR2 YYNGEE. The CDR3 protein is CASSVVGSGDF. The CDR3 coding sequence is TGTGCCAGCAGCGTAGTAGGTAGCGGGGACTTC.

This sequence joins TRBV4-3 and TRBJ2-2; D remains unclear. Germline V gene sequence: CDR1 LGHNA, CDR2 YSLEER. The CDR3 is 16 amino acids. V lost 0 bases to trimming and J lost 1 base, with 9 bases between them. As DNA, the CDR3 is TGCGCCAGCAGCCAAGACGTAGGCGGGAACACCGGGGAGCTGTTTTTT. It encodes CASSQDVGGNTGELFF.

The chain employs TRBV11-2 and TRBJ1-2, with TRBD1 as a possible D gene (5 bases). Germline V CDR1 and CDR2: SGHAT, FQNNGV. CDR3 size: 13 residues. The CDR3 reads CVTYGGANYGYTF. The CDR3 DNA follows: TGTGTCACATACGGGGGTGCCAACTATGGCTACACCTTC.

The chain has TRBV4-1 and TRBJ2-1; D uncertain. The germline V gene encodes CDR1 MGHRA and CDR2 YSYEKL. CDR3 size: 16 residues. V was shortened by 0 bases and J by 7 bases, with 16 bases between the two germline ends. The CDR3 sequence: CASSQDQADPRNEQFF. The DNA of the CDR3 is TGCGCCAGCAGCCAAGATCAGGCAGACCCACGGAATGAGCAGTTCTTC.